A selection of T cell receptor beta chains follows, all from one sample in a study of control samples from healthy donors and cancer patients. The method was immunoSEQ multiplex PCR; TCRdb's version includes in-frame clones alone and lacks a portion of them. The sample lists around 95,000 clones; over 75% were seen once. The sequenced sample was blood. The source of these receptors is a woman in her forties or fifties in good health. The CDR3 runs from the conserved cysteine through the conserved F or W. A D gene is named only where the DNA matches it firmly. Some rows have no size entry. The others give once, few or many, or a class for an expanded clone.

TRBV13	-	TRBJ2-1	TRBD1	CASSPRQGKAEQFF	TGTGCCAGCAGTCCCCGACAGGGTAAAGCTGAGCAGTTCTTC
TRBV7-3	once	TRBJ2-2	-	CASSSDGELFF	TGTGCCAGCAGCTCGGACGGGGAGCTGTTTTTT
TRBV30	once	TRBJ2-6	-	CAWRTVEPGANVLTF	TGTGCCTGGAGAACTGTGGAGCCTGGGGCCAACGTCCTGACTTTC
TRBV30	-	TRBJ2-5	-	CAWSVRLGQQETQYF	TGTGCCTGGAGTGTACGGCTCGGTCAACAAGAGACCCAGTACTTC
TRBV6-2/TRBV6-3	-	TRBJ1-5	-	CASSYRQNSNQPQHF	TGTGCCAGCAGTTATCGGCAGAATAGCAATCAGCCCCAGCATTTT
TRBV27	-	TRBJ2-1	-	CASSLKEQFF	TGTGCCAGCAGTTTAAAGGAGCAGTTCTTC
TRBV6-6	-	TRBJ2-4	TRBD2	CASSTIAGHDIQYF	TGTGCCAGCAGTACCATAGCGGGGCACGACATTCAGTACTTC
TRBV27	-	TRBJ1-6	TRBD1	CASSRQGASYNSPLHF	TGTGCCAGCAGTCGGCAGGGGGCATCCTATAATTCACCCCTCCACTTT
TRBV2	-	TRBJ1-1	TRBD1	CAGGDREAFF	TGTGCCGGAGGGGACAGGGAAGCTTTCTTT
TRBV5-1	-	TRBJ1-1	-	CASSSTRNTEAFF	TGCGCCAGCAGCTCAACACGGAACACTGAAGCTTTCTTT
TRBV27	-	TRBJ2-6	-	CASSALVSGANVLTF	TGTGCCAGCAGCGCTCTGGTGTCTGGGGCCAACGTCCTGACTTTC
TRBV3-1/TRBV3-2	-	TRBJ2-5	-	CASSQNPGETQYF	TGTGCCAGCAGCCAAAACCCGGGGGAGACCCAGTACTTC
TRBV28	-	TRBJ1-5	-	CASSSAGAASPYQPQHF	TGTGCCAGCAGTTCAGCAGGGGCCGCTTCCCCTTATCAGCCCCAGCATTTT
TRBV7-2	-	TRBJ1-2	-	CASSSSGAQRTLYGYTF	TGTGCCAGCAGCTCCTCCGGGGCCCAAAGGACCCTATATGGCTACACCTTC
TRBV3-1/TRBV3-2	-	TRBJ2-5	TRBD2	CASSLGGTYQETQYF	TGTGCCAGCAGTCTCGGGGGGACGTACCAAGAGACCCAGTACTTC
TRBV19	-	TRBJ2-2	-	CASTFRGPNTGELFF	TGTGCCAGTACTTTCCGGGGACCGAACACCGGGGAGCTGTTTTTT
TRBV7-8	-	TRBJ1-5	-	CASSLNWVPQPQHF	TGTGCCAGCAGCTTAAATTGGGTCCCCCAGCCCCAGCATTTT
TRBV29-1	-	TRBJ1-2	-	CSVEHGVHGYTF	TGCAGCGTTGAACACGGTGTCCACGGCTACACCTTC
TRBV3-1/TRBV3-2	-	TRBJ2-7	-	CASSGAQRGYEQYF	TGTGCCAGCAGCGGGGCTCAACGGGGTTACGAGCAGTACTTC
TRBV7-8	-	TRBJ1-6	TRBD1	CASSFGTGYSSPLHF	TGTGCCAGCAGCTTTGGGACAGGGTACTCTTCACCCCTCCACTTT
TRBV11-2	-	TRBJ1-4	TRBD1	CASSFLSTGQGLGEKLFF	TGTGCCAGCAGCTTCCTTTCAACTGGACAGGGTTTAGGAGAAAAACTGTTTTTT
TRBV25-1	once	TRBJ1-1	-	CASSGPWDTEAFF	TGTGCCAGCAGTGGACCGTGGGACACTGAAGCTTTCTTT
TRBV12-3/TRBV12-4	-	TRBJ2-3	-	CASSLWGTDTQYF	TGTGCCAGCAGTCTTTGGGGCACAGATACGCAGTATTTT
TRBV7-9	-	TRBJ1-1	-	CASSPDTEAFF	TGTGCCAGCAGCCCCGACACTGAAGCTTTCTTT
TRBV14	-	TRBJ1-2	-	CASSPNIGDDYGYTF	TGTGCCAGCAGCCCTAACATAGGTGATGACTATGGCTACACCTTC